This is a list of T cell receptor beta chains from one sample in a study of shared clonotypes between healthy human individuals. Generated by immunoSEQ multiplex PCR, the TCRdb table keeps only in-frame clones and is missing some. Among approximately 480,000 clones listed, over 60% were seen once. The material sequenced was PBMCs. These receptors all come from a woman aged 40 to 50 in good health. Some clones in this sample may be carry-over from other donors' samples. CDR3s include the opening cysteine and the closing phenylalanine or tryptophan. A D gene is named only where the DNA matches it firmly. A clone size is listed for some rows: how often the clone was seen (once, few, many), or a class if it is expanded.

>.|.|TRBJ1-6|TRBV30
CAWSVVSDSPLHF
TGTGCCTGGAGTGTTGTCTCAGACTCACCCCTCCACTTT
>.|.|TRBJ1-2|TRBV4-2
CANSREAGNYGYTF
TGTGCCAACAGCAGGGAGGCGGGGAACTATGGCTACACCTTC
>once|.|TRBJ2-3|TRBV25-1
CASSLPPLDTQYF
TGTGCCAGCAGCCTTCCCCCTCTGGATACGCAGTATTTT
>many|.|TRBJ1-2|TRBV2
CASTGSGYGYTF
TGTGCCAGCACCGGATCGGGTTATGGCTACACCTTC
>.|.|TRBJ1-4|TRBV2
CASSLLDWDEKLFF
TGTGCCAGCAGTTTACTTGACTGGGATGAAAAACTGTTTTTT
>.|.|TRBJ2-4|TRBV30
CAWSSGTSWNIQYF
TGTGCCTGGAGTTCTGGGACCTCGTGGAACATTCAGTACTTC
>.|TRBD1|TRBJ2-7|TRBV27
CASSFSLTGGYEQYF
TGTGCCAGCAGTTTCTCACTCACAGGGGGTTACGAGCAGTACTTC
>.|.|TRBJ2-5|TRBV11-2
CASSLDEFSRETQYF
TGTGCCAGCAGCTTAGATGAGTTCAGTAGGGAGACCCAGTACTTC
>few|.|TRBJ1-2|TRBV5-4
CASSPQNNYGYTF
TGTGCCAGCAGCCCACAGAATAACTATGGCTACACCTTC
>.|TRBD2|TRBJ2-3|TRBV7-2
CASSLEGRLAGLGTDTQYF
TGTGCCAGCAGCTTAGAGGGACGACTAGCGGGTTTAGGCACAGATACGCAGTATTTT
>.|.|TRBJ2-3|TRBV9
CASSVGSILDTQYF
TGTGCCAGCAGCGTAGGTAGCATTTTAGATACGCAGTATTTT
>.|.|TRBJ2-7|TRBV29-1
CSVEDLKWPLDYEQYF
TGCAGCGTTGAAGATCTGAAGTGGCCATTGGACTACGAGCAGTACTTC
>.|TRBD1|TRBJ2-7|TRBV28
CASSRPADRGYEQYF
TGTGCCAGCAGCCGACCTGCTGACAGGGGTTACGAGCAGTACTTC
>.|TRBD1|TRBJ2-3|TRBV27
CASSPRDRGGTDTQYF
TGTGCCAGCAGTCCCCGGGACAGGGGAGGTACAGATACGCAGTATTTT
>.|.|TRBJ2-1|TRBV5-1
CASSLEGITYNEQFF
TGCGCCAGCAGCTTGGAGGGGATTACCTACAATGAGCAGTTCTTC
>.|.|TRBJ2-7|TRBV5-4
CASSLDFYEQYF
TGTGCCAGCAGCTTGGACTTCTACGAGCAGTACTTC
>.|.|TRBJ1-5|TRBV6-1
CASIPNRISNQPQHF
TGTGCCAGCATCCCGAACAGGATTAGCAATCAGCCCCAGCATTTT
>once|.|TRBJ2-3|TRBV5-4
CASSLLTYTSTDTQYF
TGTGCCAGCAGCCTCCTGACGTACACTAGCACAGATACGCAGTATTTT
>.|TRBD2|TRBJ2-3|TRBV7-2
CASRSSGGDGRKQYF
TGTGCCAGCAGGAGTAGCGGGGGCGATGGCAGGAAGCAGTATTTT